The sequence of this TCR beta chain was determined in a study of technical replicates of blood from a handful of donors. This CDR3 contains 14 residues. The V gene lost 5 bases and the J gene lost 2 bases, with 13 bases spanning the gap. CDR1 is SGDLS and CDR2 is YYNGEE in the germline V gene. The assay was immunoSEQ multiplex PCR, and TCRdb's table has in-frame clones only and misses some. The sample lists tens of thousands of clones; roughly 85% were seen once. The TCR was taken from a human donor in good health. Some clones in this sample may be carry-over from other donors' samples. The sample taken for sequencing was PBMCs. This sequence joins TRBV9 and TRBJ1-1; D uncertain. The CDR3 loop is CASSPTHKNTEAFF. The CDR3 DNA is TGTGCCAGCAGTCCGACACATAAAAACACTGAAGCTTTCTTT.